This TCR beta chain was captured in a study of CD8 T cells in Susac syndrome. The germline V gene encodes CDR1 SEHNR and CDR2 FQNEAQ (reference sequence). V gave up 0 bases and J gave up 6 bases, with 11 bases separating them. The CDR3 runs 14 residues. In blood CD8+ and CD4+ T cells, TCR beta underwent sequencing. The CD8+ and CD4+ T cells were negatively isolated, with the TEMRA cells enriched by FACS. General study results and limits: The study admitted that it had a relatively small number of individuals in its TCR sequencing and HLA analysis.

A word on this clonotype: Its target is unknown.

An input of about 0.5 to 1 ug of RNA was subjected to reverse transcription using random hexamers. An immunoSEQ multiplex PCR generated amplified TCR beta CDR3 products spanning 54 Vbeta and 13 Jbeta. TCRdb re-called the immunoSEQ multiplex PCR reads with MiXCR, one entry per CDR3 protein. The sample holds roughly 150,000 distinct CDR3 sequences, just under 95% seen once. The receptor was derived from a human donor in good health. The chain carries TRBV7-9 and TRBJ2-5, with D perhaps matching TRBD1 or TRBD2 (6 bases each). The sample was CD4+ T cells from PBMCs. The CDR3 loop reads CASSLAGGEKTQYF. The CDR3 bases are TGTGCCAGCAGCTTAGCCGGGGGCGAGAAGACCCAGTACTTC.